The clone carrying this T cell receptor beta chain was picked up one time. This sample was included in a study of blood T cell repertoires in COVID-19. Study-level information: Collection of acute and convalescent COVID-19 samples took place in the United States, Italy and Spain. T cells, B-cell-depleted T cells, or PBMCs provided the cDNA or gDNA that served as material.

As handled by the study authors: Counts of nucleated cells, estimated from reference gene primer amplification, were obtained. Repertoires were generated with immunoSEQ multiplex PCR, while TCRdb's copy carries only in-frame clones and drops some. V and J calls and clone size come straight from that table; D and trimming were deduced from the DNA. The sample has about 340,000 clones, around 83% seen once. This CDR3 spans 14 amino acids. Germline CDR1 reads LGHDT; CDR2 reads YNNKEL (reference sequence). Trimming stripped 3 bases from V and 5 bases from J, with 13 bases between. The TCR originated in a man aged 25 to 40 with active or convalescent COVID-19. J is TRBJ1-2 and V is TRBV3-1 (or the pseudogene TRBV3-2); perhaps TRBD1 as D (6 bases). The source material was peripheral blood. The CDR3 coding sequence is TGTGCCAGCAGCCAGAGCAGGGGCGAGTATGGCTACACCTTC. Its translation: CASSQSRGEYGYTF.